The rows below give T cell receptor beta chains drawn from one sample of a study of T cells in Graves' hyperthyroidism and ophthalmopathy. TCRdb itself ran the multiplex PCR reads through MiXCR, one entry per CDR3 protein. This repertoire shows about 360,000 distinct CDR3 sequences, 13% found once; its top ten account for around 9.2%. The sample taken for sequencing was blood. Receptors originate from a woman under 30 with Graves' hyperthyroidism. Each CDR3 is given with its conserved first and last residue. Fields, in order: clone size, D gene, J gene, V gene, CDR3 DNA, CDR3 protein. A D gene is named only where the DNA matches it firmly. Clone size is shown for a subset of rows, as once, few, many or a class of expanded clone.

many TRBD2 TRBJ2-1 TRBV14 TGTGCCAGCAGCCTTCCGGGTAGCGGGAGTGGTAATGAGCAGTTCTTC CASSLPGSGSGNEQFF
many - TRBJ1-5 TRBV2 TGTGCCAGCACCGAGGGGGGGTATCAGCCCCAGCATTTT CASTEGGYQPQHF
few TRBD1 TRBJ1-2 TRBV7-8 TGTGCCTGCAGCTTAACGCCCACAGGGGCTAACTATGGCTACACCTTC CACSLTPTGANYGYTF
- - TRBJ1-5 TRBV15 TGTGCCACCAGCAGAAATAATCAGCCCCAGCATTTT CATSRNNQPQHF
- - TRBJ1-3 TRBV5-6 TGTGCCAGCAGCTTAGGGGCCACTACTACGCGGGATTTT CASSLGATTTRDF
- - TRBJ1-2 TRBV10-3 TGTGCCATCAGCGAGGTCTCGAACTATGGCTACACCTTC CAISEVSNYGYTF
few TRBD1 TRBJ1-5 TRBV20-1 TGCAGTGCTAGAAGACAGGGAGGGCAGCCCCAGCATTTT CSARRQGGQPQHF
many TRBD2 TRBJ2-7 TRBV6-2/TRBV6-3 TGTGCCAGCAGTTACCCACTAGCGGAGGGTTCCATATCCTACGAGCAGTACTTC CASSYPLAEGSISYEQYF
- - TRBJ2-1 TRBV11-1 TGTGCCAGCAGCTCCCGGGAATTTTGCAATGAGCAGTTCTTC CASSSREFCNEQFF
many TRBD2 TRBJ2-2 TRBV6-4 TGTGCCAGCAGAGCGGGAGTTTACACCGGGGAGCTGTTTTTT CASRAGVYTGELFF
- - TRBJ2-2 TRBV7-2 TGTGCCAGCAGCAAAACAGGGAACACCGGGGAGCTGTTTTTT CASSKTGNTGELFF
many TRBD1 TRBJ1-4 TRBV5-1 TGCGCCAGCAGCTCGGGGACAGGCAATGAAAAACTGTTTTTT CASSSGTGNEKLFF
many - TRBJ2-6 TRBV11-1 TGTGCCAGCAAGAGTGGGGCGGGACATGGAGCATCTGGGGCCAACGTCCTGACTTTC CASKSGAGHGASGANVLTF
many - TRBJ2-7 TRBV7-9 TGTGCCAGCAGCTTAGATTACTACGAGCAGTACTTC CASSLDYYEQYF
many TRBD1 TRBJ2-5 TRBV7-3 TGTGCCAGCAGCAAAGAGGGACAGGGGAATTCGGAGACCCAGTACTTC CASSKEGQGNSETQYF
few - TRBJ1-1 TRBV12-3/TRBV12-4 TGTGCCAGCAGTTCCGGAGGGACCCTTGAAGCTTTCTTT CASSSGGTLEAFF
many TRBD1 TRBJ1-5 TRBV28 TGTGCCAGCACCCCAGACAGGGGGAACAATCAGCCCCAGCATTTT CASTPDRGNNQPQHF
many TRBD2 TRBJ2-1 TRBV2 TGTGCCAACCGACTAGCGGGGGGCAATGAGCAGTTCTTC CANRLAGGNEQFF
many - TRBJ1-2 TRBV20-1 TGCAGTGCCGGACTCGACTATGGCTACACCTTC CSAGLDYGYTF
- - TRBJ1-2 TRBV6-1 TGTGCCAGCCAGTCTGGTGGCTACACCTTC CASQSGGYTF
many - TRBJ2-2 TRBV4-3 TGCGCCAGCAGCCAAGATACCCAGACCGGGGAGCTGTTTTTT CASSQDTQTGELFF
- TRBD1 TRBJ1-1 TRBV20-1 TGCAGTGCTTGGACAGGGTCGGCTGAAGCTTTCTTT CSAWTGSAEAFF
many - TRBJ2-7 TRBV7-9 TGTGCCAGCAGCTTAGCTCTCGAGCAGTACTTC CASSLALEQYF
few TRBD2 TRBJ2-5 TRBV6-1 TGTGCCAGCAGGGCTTCGGGGGGAGGCGCGGAGACCCAGTACTTC CASRASGGGAETQYF
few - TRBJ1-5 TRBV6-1 TGTGCCAGCAGTGAAAGCGGAAATAGCAATCAGCCCCAGCATTTT CASSESGNSNQPQHF
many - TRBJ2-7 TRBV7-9 TGTGCCAGCCAGCGAGGCGGGTATGAGAGCTACGAGCAGTACTTC CASQRGGYESYEQYF
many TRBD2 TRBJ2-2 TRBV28 TGTGCCAGCAGTTTATTTGCGGGGGGTGCGAACACCGGGGAGCTGTTTTTT CASSLFAGGANTGELFF
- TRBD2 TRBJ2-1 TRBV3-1 TGTGCCAGCAGCCGACTAGCGGGGGGGTACAATGAGCAGTTCTTC CASSRLAGGYNEQFF
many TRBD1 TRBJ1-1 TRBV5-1 TGCGCCAGCAGCTCTGGACAGGGAGGCACTGAAGCTTTCTTT CASSSGQGGTEAFF
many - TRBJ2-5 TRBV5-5 TGTGCCAGCAGGTATTCGGGTGGCCTGGGCGAGACCCAGTACTTC CASRYSGGLGETQYF
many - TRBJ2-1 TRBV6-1 TGTGCCACTGACAGCTACAATGAGCAGTTCTTC CATDSYNEQFF
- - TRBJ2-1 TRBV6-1 TGTGCCAGCAGTCCGACTCTAACCGATGAGCAGTTCTTC CASSPTLTDEQFF
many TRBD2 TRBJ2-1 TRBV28 TGTGCCAGCAGTTCAGTGAGCGGGGATTACGGTGAGCAGTTCTTC CASSSVSGDYGEQFF
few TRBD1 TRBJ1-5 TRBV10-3 TGTGCCATCAGTGAGGACAGGGGCAATCAGCCCCAGCATTTT CAISEDRGNQPQHF
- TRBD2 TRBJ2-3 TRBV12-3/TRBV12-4 TGTGCCAGCTCTCAGACTAGCGGGGGAACGCAGTATTTT CASSQTSGGTQYF
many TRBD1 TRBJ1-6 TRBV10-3 TGTGCCATCAGTGAGAGGACAGGGGCCAATTCACCCCTCCACTTT CAISERTGANSPLHF
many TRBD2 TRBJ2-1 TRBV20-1 TGCAGTGCCTCCGGTGTAGCGGGGGATTACAATGAGCAGTTCTTC CSASGVAGDYNEQFF
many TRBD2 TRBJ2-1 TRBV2 TGTGCCAGCAGTGATAGCGGGACTCCAAACAATGAGCAGTTCTTC CASSDSGTPNNEQFF
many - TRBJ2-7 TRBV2 TGTGCCAGCAGTGAAATGCCAGCGCTGGTTTACGAGCAGTACTTC CASSEMPALVYEQYF
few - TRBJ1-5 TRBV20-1 TGCAGTGCTTCGGAACAGGTGCGGGGAGATCAGCCCCAGCATTTT CSASEQVRGDQPQHF
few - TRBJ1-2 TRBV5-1 TGCGCCAGCAGCTACAAGCTCAATAGTCAGGGGATTTCTAACTATGGCTACACCTTC CASSYKLNSQGISNYGYTF
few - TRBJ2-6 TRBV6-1 TGTGCCAGCAGTGTGCGTCCTCCACCTGGGGCCAACGTCCTGACTTTC CASSVRPPPGANVLTF
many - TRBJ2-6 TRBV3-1 TGTGCCAGCAGCCAATTAACGCGGGGTCCCTTCTCTGGGGCCAACGTCCTGACTTTC CASSQLTRGPFSGANVLTF